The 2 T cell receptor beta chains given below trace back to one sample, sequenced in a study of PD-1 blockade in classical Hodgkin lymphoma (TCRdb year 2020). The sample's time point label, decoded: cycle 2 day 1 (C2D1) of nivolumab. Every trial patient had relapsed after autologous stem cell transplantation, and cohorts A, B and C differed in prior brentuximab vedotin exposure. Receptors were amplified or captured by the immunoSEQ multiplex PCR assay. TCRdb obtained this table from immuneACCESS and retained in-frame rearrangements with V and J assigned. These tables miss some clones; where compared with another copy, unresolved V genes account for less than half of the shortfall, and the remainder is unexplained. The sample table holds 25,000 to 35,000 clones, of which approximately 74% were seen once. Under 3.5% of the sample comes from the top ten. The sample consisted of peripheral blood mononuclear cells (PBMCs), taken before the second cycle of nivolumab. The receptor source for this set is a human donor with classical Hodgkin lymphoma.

The CDR3: CASSAGGERGGRNQYF. The CDR3 nucleotides are TGTGCCAGTAGTGCCGGCGGGGAGCGGGGGGGCCGAAACCAGTACTTC. This chain uses TRBV19 with TRBJ2-5, with 10 bases identical to TRBD2. With 5 bases clipped from V and 10 bases from J, the junction kept 16 bases outside the gene matches. This CDR3 is 16 amino acids long. Germline V gene data show CDR1 as LNHDA and CDR2 as SQIVND (reference sequence).

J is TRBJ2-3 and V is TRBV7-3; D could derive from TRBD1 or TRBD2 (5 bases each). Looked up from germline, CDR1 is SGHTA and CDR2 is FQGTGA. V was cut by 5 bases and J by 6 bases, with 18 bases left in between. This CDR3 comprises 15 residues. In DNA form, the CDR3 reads TGTGCCAGCAGCGGGGGTGGTACTGACGGGGATACGCAGTATTTT. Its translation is CASSGGGTDGDTQYF. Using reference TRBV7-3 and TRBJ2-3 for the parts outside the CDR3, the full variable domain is GAGVSQTPSNKVTEKGKYVELRCDPISGHTALYWYRQSLGQGPEFLIYFQGTGAADDSGLPNDRFFAVRPEGSVSTLKIQRTERGDSAVYLCASSGGGTDGDTQYFGPGTRLTVL.